The entry that follows covers one TCR beta chain sequence. The data were taken from a study of T cell changes during pregnancy in multiple sclerosis. TCRdb keeps only in-frame clones here, not all; method: immunoSEQ multiplex PCR. The sample lists approximately 33,000 clones; approximately 86% were seen once. V was clipped by 6 bases and J by 4 bases, with 12 bases between them. The CDR3 extends over 13 amino acids. CDR1 is SGHAT, CDR2 FQNNGV, per germline. The rearrangement joins TRBV11-2 to TRBJ1-1; D ambiguous. The source material was CD4+ T cells from peripheral blood mononuclear cells, sampled in the first trimester of pregnancy. This clonotype was obtained from a female donor in good health, enrolled as a control in a pregnancy study. The CDR3 loop is CASRTREATEAFF. Here the CDR3 DNA reads TGTGCCAGCAGGACCCGGGAGGCCACTGAAGCTTTCTTT.